The rows below give T cell receptor beta chains drawn from one sample of a study of sequential checkpoint blockade in melanoma. Profiled with immunoSEQ multiplex PCR; TCRdb holds only in-frame clones, not every one. This sample carries 25,000 to 35,000 clones, 65% to 85% of them seen once, and the ten largest clones take roughly a sixth. Sequenced material: CD8+ T cells sorted from blood (inferred from file names), taken from a patient given nivolumab and ipilimumab in sequence. Receptors were obtained from a human donor with melanoma. The CDR3 runs from the conserved cysteine through the conserved F or W. Fields, in order: clone size, V gene, J gene, D gene, CDR3 DNA, CDR3 protein. D genes are given only for firm matches. For some rows the clone size is stated as once, few or many, or as a class when expanded; others skip it.

-	TRBV5-5	TRBJ2-3	-	TGTGCCAGCAGCTCCCAAGGCGGTCGTTCAGATACGCAGTATTTT	CASSSQGGRSDTQYF
-	TRBV4-1	TRBJ2-5	-	TGCGCCAGCAGCCAAGCATCTAGCGCCCGACAAGAGACCCAGTACTTC	CASSQASSARQETQYF
-	TRBV11-2	TRBJ2-4	TRBD2	TGTGCCAGCAGCTTACATTTTAGTAGCGGGCAGCAAAACATTCAGTACTTC	CASSLHFSSGQQNIQYF
-	TRBV4-3	TRBJ2-2	-	TGCGCCAGCAGCCAAGCCCTTTTTCCCCCCCCGGACACCGGGGAGCTGTTTTTT	CASSQALFPPPDTGELFF
-	TRBV19	TRBJ1-1	-	TGTGCCAGTACCGAATGGGGGGGTTCTGAAGCTTTCTTT	CASTEWGGSEAFF
-	TRBV6-5	TRBJ2-7	-	TGTGCCAGCAGTTACGATAGGGGCTCCTACGAGCAGTACTTC	CASSYDRGSYEQYF
-	TRBV9	TRBJ2-3	TRBD2	TGTGCCACCCAGCGGGACCTCACAGATACGCAGTATTTT	CATQRDLTDTQYF
few	TRBV14	TRBJ2-7	-	TGTGCCAGCAGCGGGGACTTCTCCTACGAGCAGTACTTC	CASSGDFSYEQYF
-	TRBV4-1	TRBJ1-5	-	TGCGCCAGCACCCCCGCGCAGGGATACAATCAGCCCCAGCATTTT	CASTPAQGYNQPQHF
-	TRBV28	TRBJ2-7	TRBD2	TGTGCCAGCCTGGGGGGGGCCTACGAGCAGTACTTC	CASLGGAYEQYF
-	TRBV19	TRBJ1-5	TRBD1	TGTGCCAGTAGTGCCTCGGGACAGATCAATCAGCCCCAGCATTTT	CASSASGQINQPQHF
-	TRBV7-8	TRBJ2-3	-	TGTGCCAGCAGCGCCACGAGGACATCCACAGATACGCAGTATTTT	CASSATRTSTDTQYF
-	TRBV29-1	TRBJ2-7	-	TGCAGCGTTTCAGGGATATACGAGCAGTACTTC	CSVSGIYEQYF
-	TRBV5-8	TRBJ1-5	-	TGTGCCAGCAGATCATTTAGCAATCAGCCCCAGCATTTT	CASRSFSNQPQHF
-	TRBV19	TRBJ2-1	-	TGTGCCAGTAGTTTCCGACTAGTCCCTCGTGGCGATGAGCAGTTCTTC	CASSFRLVPRGDEQFF
-	TRBV9	TRBJ1-1	TRBD1	TGTGCCAGCAGCGCACGACAGGGGGTGGGCACTGAAGCTTTCTTT	CASSARQGVGTEAFF
-	TRBV5-4	TRBJ2-3	TRBD2	TGTGCCAGCTTTAGCGGGAGGGAGAGGGCAGATACGCAGTATTTT	CASFSGRERADTQYF
few	TRBV4-3	TRBJ1-5	TRBD1	TGCGCCAGCAGCCTAACGACAGGGAACAATCAGCCCCAGCATTTT	CASSLTTGNNQPQHF
once	TRBV28	TRBJ2-7	-	TGTGCCAGCAGTTTAGGCGGGGGCGGCAACGAGCAGTACTTC	CASSLGGGGNEQYF
-	TRBV4-3	TRBJ2-7	-	TGCGCCAGCAGCCAAGATCATCGGGGCTCCTACGAGCAGTACTTC	CASSQDHRGSYEQYF
-	TRBV27	TRBJ2-7	TRBD1	TGTGCCAGCAGTCTGACAGGGGGTTACGAGCAGTACTTC	CASSLTGGYEQYF
-	TRBV9	TRBJ2-1	-	TGTGCCAGCAGCTCCACGTTCGGTGAGGGGGACCCTGAGCAGTTCTTC	CASSSTFGEGDPEQFF
-	TRBV5-1	TRBJ1-5	TRBD1	TGCGCCAGCAGCTTGGATCAGGGGGCTGGTCAGCCCCAGCATTTT	CASSLDQGAGQPQHF
-	TRBV27	TRBJ1-1	-	TGTGCCAGCAACCCCCAGGGCCCGGGCACTGAAGCTTTCTTT	CASNPQGPGTEAFF
-	TRBV19	TRBJ1-2	-	TGTGCCAGTAGTATTTCAGAGGAGGGCTACACCTTC	CASSISEEGYTF
-	TRBV2	TRBJ1-2	TRBD1	TGTGCCACTACAGGGGGATACTATGGCTACACCTTC	CATTGGYYGYTF
-	TRBV6-1	TRBJ2-2	TRBD2	TGTGCCAGCAGGCCCGGTCTAGCGGGGGCTGGGGAGCTGTTTTTT	CASRPGLAGAGELFF
-	TRBV27	TRBJ1-6	-	TGTGCCAGCAGTTTATCGGCGGGGGCATCCTATAATTCACCCCTCCACTTT	CASSLSAGASYNSPLHF
-	TRBV7-3	TRBJ2-3	TRBD2	TGTGCCAGCAGCTTAGGTAGCGGGCTTAGCACAGATACGCAGTATTTT	CASSLGSGLSTDTQYF
-	TRBV7-9	TRBJ1-1	-	TGTGCCAGCAGCCCCACCTTTCGGGATGACACTGAAGCTTTCTTT	CASSPTFRDDTEAFF
-	TRBV5-6	TRBJ1-2	-	TGTGCCAGCAGCCTCGTACAGGGACACTATGGCTACACCTTC	CASSLVQGHYGYTF
-	TRBV5-4	TRBJ1-1	-	TGTGCCAGCAGCTCAGACACTGAAGCTTTCTTT	CASSSDTEAFF
-	TRBV9	TRBJ2-1	-	TGTGCCAGCAGCCTCTCGGGCGGGACCTCAAATGAGCAGTTCTTC	CASSLSGGTSNEQFF
-	TRBV30	TRBJ1-6	-	TGTGCCTGGAGTGTACTTACAGTGAATAATTCACCCCTCCACTTT	CAWSVLTVNNSPLHF
-	TRBV10-2	TRBJ2-7	-	TGCGCCAGCAGCGGTAGCTACGAGCAGTACTTC	CASSGSYEQYF
-	TRBV9	TRBJ2-3	TRBD1	TGTGCCAGCAGCGTAGCTAGCAGGGGGCGCGTAGATACGCAGTATTTT	CASSVASRGRVDTQYF
-	TRBV28	TRBJ1-5	-	TGTGCCAGCAGTTTGGCCCCTCGTCAGCCCCAGCATTTT	CASSLAPRQPQHF
-	TRBV9	TRBJ1-2	-	TGTGCCAGCAGCGTAGGGGGCGAGCCGTCCCTAGGCTACACCTTC	CASSVGGEPSLGYTF